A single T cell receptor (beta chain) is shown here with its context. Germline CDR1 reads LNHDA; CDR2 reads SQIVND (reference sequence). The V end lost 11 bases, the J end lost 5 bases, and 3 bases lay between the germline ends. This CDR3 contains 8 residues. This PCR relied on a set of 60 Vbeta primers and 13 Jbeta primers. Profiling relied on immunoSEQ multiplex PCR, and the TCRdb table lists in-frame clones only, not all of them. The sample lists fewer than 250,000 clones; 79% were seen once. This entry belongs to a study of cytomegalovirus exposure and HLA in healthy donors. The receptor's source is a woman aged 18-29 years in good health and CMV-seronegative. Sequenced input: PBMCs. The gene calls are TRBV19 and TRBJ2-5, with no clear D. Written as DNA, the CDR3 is TGTGCCCCGGAGACCCAGTACTTC. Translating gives CAPETQYF.